This entry describes one T cell receptor beta chain. PCR was performed using 60 Vbeta and 13 Jbeta primers. Using immunoSEQ multiplex PCR, the repertoire was profiled, and TCRdb retains in-frame clones only, with some absent. The repertoire holds about 140,000 clones, with nearly 10% as singletons. The sample originates from a study of cytomegalovirus exposure and HLA in healthy donors. V was pared by 7 bases and J by 5 bases, with 11 bases of the junction left unmatched. The CDR3 has 15 amino acids. Sequencing was performed on PBMCs. The source is a man aged 45-65 years in good health and CMV-seronegative. The chain has TRBV5-3 and TRBJ1-5; 8 bases are shared with TRBD1. TRBV5-3 is assigned to the ORF class and has an uncertain function. CDR3 residues: CARAGGEVKDQPQHF. The CDR3 DNA reads TGTGCCAGAGCAGGGGGCGAGGTTAAGGATCAGCCCCAGCATTTT.